This T cell receptor (beta chain) comes out of a study of cytomegalovirus exposure and HLA in healthy donors. Notes on the study in general: Immune exposure data for these donors was limited to CMV serostatus. It has been reported that TCR beta sequences accurately predicted the HLA-A and HLA-B alleles of most subjects. In an earlier analysis, in some 500 donors, most V segments appeared productive either ~90% or ~30% of the time.

The CDR3 contains 13 residues. Germline V CDR1 and CDR2: LNHDA, SQIVND (reference sequence). V was cut by 8 bases and J by 2 bases, with 10 bases left in between. Concerning this clone: The antigen is undetermined.

13 Jbeta primers and 60 Vbeta primers were used for the PCR. Repertoires were generated with immunoSEQ multiplex PCR, while TCRdb's copy carries only in-frame clones and drops some. This table has about 160,000 clones, over 65% appearing once. The chain has TRBV19 and TRBJ2-1; possible D gene TRBD2, 6 bases. This receptor was obtained from a woman in her thirties or forties in good health and CMV-seronegative. The sample consisted of PBMCs. The CDR3 spells CASGGTTYNEQFF. CDR3 coding DNA: TGTGCCAGTGGGGGGACCACCTACAATGAGCAGTTCTTC.